This note documents a single TCR beta chain sequence. The antigen is undetermined. Germline CDR1 reads SGHDT; CDR2 reads YYEEEE. V lost 4 bases and J lost 8, with 12 bases in between. This CDR3 contains 12 residues. Sorting based on CD45RO/CCR7/CD25/CD127/CD95/CD27 separated CD4+ naive, central memory, regulatory and stem cell-like memory cells. These data belong to a study of beta chain features in type 1 diabetes. The isolated RNA, all of it, was reverse transcribed, so expressed TCRB transcripts were what got sequenced. Assay: immunoSEQ multiplex PCR; the TCRdb copy retains only in-frame clones and omits some. Of roughly 400,000 clones listed, around a tenth are singletons. General observations from the study: Shorter templates might be favored by PCR, and equally so in patients and in controls. A closer apparent resemblance between naive, central memory and Treg TCRB repertoires was seen in patients than in healthy donors. Shortening of TCRB CDR3s, moderate but significant, appeared in all four CD4+ subsets of Type 1 diabetes patients.

This receptor was taken from a man in his thirties or forties with type 1 diabetes. The sample comprised central memory CD4+ T cells from blood. The chain links TRBV5-6 to TRBJ1-2; perhaps TRBD1 as D (5 bases). CDR3: CASSVQRDGYTF. The CDR3 DNA is TGTGCCAGCAGCGTGCAGCGGGACGGCTACACCTTC.